The rows below give T cell receptor beta chains drawn from one sample of a study of OX40 agonist ivuxolimab in advanced cancers. The method was immunoSEQ multiplex PCR; TCRdb's version includes in-frame clones alone and lacks a portion of them. The sample holds about 54,000 clones, around 90% seen once. The sequencing here drew on CD4+ or CD8+ T cells sorted from blood, taken in a trial of the OX40 agonist ivuxolimab. All receptors come from an adult with an advanced solid tumor such as melanoma, head and neck, liver or kidney cancer. The CDR3 runs from the conserved cysteine through the conserved F or W. A D gene is named only where the DNA matches it firmly. Expanded clones get a size class; other rows say once, few or many, or leave the size out.

d_call | j_call | v_call | clone_size | cdr3_nt | cdr3_aa
NA | TRBJ2-7 | TRBV4-1 | NA | TGCGCCAGCAGCCAAGAAGGGGAGACAGGAAAATACGAGCAGTACTTC | CASSQEGETGKYEQYF
TRBD2 | TRBJ2-1 | TRBV4-2 | NA | TGTGCCAGCAGTTTTACTCCTCCGGGACTAGCGGGAGTCGCTGAGCAGTTCTTC | CASSFTPPGLAGVAEQFF
TRBD2 | TRBJ2-1 | TRBV27 | NA | TGTGCCAGCAGTTTATCGGGGGGGTGGGAAATTTCCTACAATGAGCAGTTCTTC | CASSLSGGWEISYNEQFF
TRBD1 | TRBJ2-7 | TRBV10-3 | NA | TGTGCCATCACCCAGGGGGCCGAGCAGTACTTC | CAITQGAEQYF
NA | TRBJ1-3 | TRBV10-3 | NA | TGTGCCATCAGTGACTCCCAGGGCGGCACTGGAAACACCATATATTTT | CAISDSQGGTGNTIYF
NA | TRBJ1-5 | TRBV4-3 | NA | TGCGCCAGCAGCCAAGACGGAAGGTTAGGAGGCAATCAGCCCCAGCATTTT | CASSQDGRLGGNQPQHF
TRBD1 | TRBJ2-1 | TRBV5-8 | NA | TGTGCCAGCAGCTTGACAGGGGCCTCCTACAATGAGCAGTTCTTC | CASSLTGASYNEQFF
NA | TRBJ1-4 | TRBV6-5 | NA | TGTGCCAGCAGTTCAGGGGATCTTAATGAAAAACTGTTTTTT | CASSSGDLNEKLFF
NA | TRBJ1-1 | TRBV5-6 | once | TGTGCCAGCAGTTTTGGAGGCATAGCTTTCTTT | CASSFGGIAFF
NA | TRBJ2-2 | TRBV4-1 | once | TGCGCCAGCAGCCAAGAAATTACACTCGCCGGGGAGCTGTTTTTT | CASSQEITLAGELFF
TRBD1 | TRBJ1-2 | TRBV9 | NA | TGTGCCAGCAGCGTGGGACAGGGCCGCTATGGCTACACCTTC | CASSVGQGRYGYTF
NA | TRBJ1-5 | TRBV4-2 | once | TGTGCCAGCAGCCCCAGACAGGTCAATCAGCCCCAGCATTTT | CASSPRQVNQPQHF
NA | TRBJ1-5 | TRBV19 | NA | TGTGCCAGTAGTTATGGGGCCAGTCAGCCCCAGCATTTT | CASSYGASQPQHF